Shown below are 31 T cell receptor beta chains from a single sample sequenced in a study of blood T cell repertoires in COVID-19. Profiled with immunoSEQ multiplex PCR; TCRdb holds only in-frame clones, not every one. The sample yields 110,000 to 150,000 clones, more than 75% seen once. Sequencing was done on a sample of PBMCs or T cells enriched from blood (not recorded which). The receptors originated from a woman between 45 and 60 years old who had recovered from COVID-19.

This clone was found once. The chain couples TRBV3-1 (or the pseudogene TRBV3-2) to TRBJ1-4, with a possible D match to TRBD1 (6 bases). The CDR3 runs 14 residues. Trimming took off 1 base at V and 7 bases at J, with 10 bases between the two ends. CDR1 is LGHDT, CDR2 YNNKEL, per germline (reference sequence). This chain's CDR3 is CASSQVQGTEKLFF. CDR3 nucleotide sequence: TGTGCCAGCAGCCAAGTACAGGGAACTGAAAAACTGTTTTTT.

The V gene is TRBV7-2, the J gene TRBJ2-1; TRBD2 matches 9 bases. Germline V CDR1 and CDR2: SGHTA, FQGNSA. The V gene end was trimmed by 8 bases and the J gene end by 15 bases; junction bases not matched to a gene: 23. The CDR3 length is 16 residues. The CDR3 here is CASAARGGGAFNEGFF. DNA of the CDR3: TGTGCCAGCGCCGCAAGGGGCGGGGGGGCCTTCAATGAGGGGTTCTTC.

This rearrangement joins TRBV6-1 to TRBJ2-7; 11 nucleotides agree with TRBD2. CDR3 length: 15 amino acids. In germline, CDR1 is MNHNS, CDR2 SASEGT. The V gene end was trimmed by 2 bases and the J gene end by 3 bases; junction bases not matched to a gene: 3. CDR3 residues: CASSEMTSGIYEQYF. The DNA for the CDR3 is TGTGCCAGCAGTGAAATGACTAGCGGGATCTACGAGCAGTACTTC.

The rearrangement uses TRBV28 and TRBJ2-1, with 7 bases lining up with TRBD2. The V and J ends lost 10 bases and 3 bases, in that order; junction bases with no gene match: 15. Germline CDR1 and CDR2: MDHEN and SYDVKM. The CDR3 contains 16 residues. In DNA form, the CDR3 reads TGTGCCACCTCGTGGGGAGCGGGGCGATACTACAATGAGCAGTTCTTC. As protein: CATSWGAGRYYNEQFF.

This clone was seen a handful of times. The gene calls are TRBV27 and TRBJ1-5; D not resolved. The CDR3 loop spans 13 amino acids. V lost 3 bases to trimming and J lost 5 bases, with 8 bases between them. From germline, CDR1 is MNHEY and CDR2 SMNVEV (reference sequence). The DNA of the CDR3 is TGTGCCAGCAGTTTCTCCGGGGATCAGCCCCAGCATTTT. This gives the protein CASSFSGDQPQHF.

This rearrangement joins TRBV19 to TRBJ1-4, with D uncertain. CDR1 and CDR2 (germline): LNHDA, SQIVND (reference sequence). Trimming stripped 9 bases from V and 4 bases from J, with 12 bases between. The CDR3 consists of 13 residues. CDR3 DNA sequence: TGTGCCAGCGCCCGGGGAATTAATGAAAAACTGTTTTTT. Amino acid sequence: CASARGINEKLFF.

V gene TRBV6-1 combines with J gene TRBJ1-1; 7 nucleotides match TRBD1. Germline V gene sequence: CDR1 MNHNS, CDR2 SASEGT. The CDR3 consists of 14 residues. Unmatched junction bases numbered 4, after V lost 6 bases and J lost 0 bases. Written as DNA, the CDR3 is TGTGCCAGCAGGGACAGGTCTATGAACACTGAAGCTTTCTTT. It encodes CASRDRSMNTEAFF.

The rearrangement links TRBV19 to TRBJ1-5, with D perhaps TRBD1 (5 bases). Trimming took off 7 bases at V and 1 base at J, with 14 bases between the two ends. CDR1 is LNHDA, CDR2 SQIVND, per germline (reference sequence). The CDR3 loop spans 15 amino acids. The CDR3 loop reads CASTTEGVSNQPQHF. The CDR3 DNA follows: TGTGCCAGTACCACGGAAGGGGTGAGCAATCAGCCCCAGCATTTT.

This chain links TRBV5-1 with TRBJ1-2; 7 nucleotides agree with TRBD1. Germline CDR1 is SGHRS and CDR2 is YFSETQ. This CDR3 region has 13 residues. J was trimmed by 3 bases and V by 4 bases; bases with no gene match: 3. CDR3: CASSDGTDYGYTF. The CDR3 DNA reads as TGCGCCAGCAGCGATGGGACAGACTATGGCTACACCTTC.

This chain joins TRBV27 and TRBJ1-2; D possibly corresponds to TRBD1 (5 bases). Deletions cut 4 bases from V and 4 bases from J, with 13 bases between. Germline CDR1 reads MNHEY; CDR2 reads SMNVEV (reference sequence). This CDR3 has 14 residues. Here the CDR3 reads CASSSGRAGYGYTF. DNA of the CDR3: TGTGCCAGCAGTTCTGGCAGGGCAGGCTATGGCTACACCTTC.

This chain links TRBV5-1 with TRBJ1-3; D not certain. Deletions cut 0 bases from V and 0 bases from J, with 4 bases between. In germline, CDR1 is SGHRS, CDR2 YFSETQ. The length of the CDR3 is 14 residues. CDR3 sequence reads: CASSLDTSGNTIYF. CDR3 nucleotides: TGCGCCAGCAGCTTGGACACCTCTGGAAACACCATATATTTT.

V and J are TRBV15 and TRBJ1-1; D unresolved. CDR3 length: 12 amino acids. The ends were cut back, 0 bases at V and 11 bases at J, with 10 bases in the middle. Germline V CDR1 and CDR2: LNHNV, YYDKDF (reference sequence). The chain's CDR3 is CATSREGLRAFF. The CDR3 DNA is TGTGCCACCAGCAGAGAGGGCCTCAGGGCTTTCTTT.

The gene calls are TRBV25-1 and TRBJ1-4; 9 bases line up with TRBD1. V shed 8 bases, J shed 8 bases, and the junction held 12 bases outside the gene matches. The germline V gene has CDR1 MGHDK and CDR2 SYGVNS. The CDR3 spans 15 residues. This chain's CDR3 is CASAMGDRDGEKLFF. The CDR3, as DNA: TGTGCCAGCGCCATGGGGGACAGGGATGGGGAAAAACTGTTTTTT.

This clone was found a few times. The sample holds other DNA sequences that translate to the same CDR3. The genes are TRBV6-5 and TRBJ1-2; unclear D gene. Germline CDR1 MNHEY, CDR2 SVGAGI. The CDR3 covers 12 residues. V lost 6 bases and J 0 bases, leaving 5 bases between the germline ends. The CDR3 DNA reads as TGTGCCAGCAGCCCCTCTAACTATGGCTACACCTTC. Translating gives CASSPSNYGYTF.

The chain has TRBV9 and TRBJ1-3, with D unclear. This CDR3 has 16 residues. The V end lost 4 bases, the J end lost 0 bases, and 14 bases lay between the germline ends. Germline CDR1 and CDR2: SGDLS and YYNGEE. The CDR3 protein is CASSPGIQNSGNTIYF. The CDR3 bases are TGTGCCAGCAGCCCCGGGATACAGAACTCTGGAAACACCATATATTTT.

The rearrangement joins TRBV2 to TRBJ1-1; no definite D call. The CDR3 is 14 amino acids. Trimming cost V 7 bases and J 6 bases, with 18 bases left between them. Germline CDR1 and CDR2: SNHLY and FYNNEI. As DNA, the CDR3 is TGTGCCAGCAATTGGGAGAACCTTGACGCTGAAGCTTTCTTT. This encodes CASNWENLDAEAFF.

The rearrangement uses TRBV5-4 and TRBJ2-3; TRBD2 agrees at 9 bases. Germline V gene data show CDR1 as SGHNT and CDR2 as YYREEE (reference sequence). V shed 4 bases and J 0 bases; nucleotides not matched to a gene: 6. CDR3 size: 16 residues. The CDR3 coding sequence is TGTGCCAGCAGCCCCGGGGGACTAGCCAGCACAGATACGCAGTATTTT. Translation: CASSPGGLASTDTQYF.

This clone was counted many times. V and J are TRBV6-5 and TRBJ2-7; TRBD1 matches 8 bases. The V gene end was trimmed by 10 bases and the J gene end by 3 bases; junction bases not matched to a gene: 11. Germline assignment: CDR1 MNHEY and CDR2 SVGAGI. This CDR3 region has 14 residues. The CDR3 sequence is CATQLWTGNYEQYV. DNA of the CDR3: TGTGCCACCCAACTCTGGACAGGGAACTACGAGCAGTACGTC.

The chain carries TRBV29-1 and TRBJ1-4, with 8 bases identical to TRBD1. The germline V gene has CDR1 SQVTM and CDR2 ANQGSEA. The CDR3 is 10 residues long. V was clipped by 6 bases and J by 10 bases; unmatched bases: 1. The CDR3 DNA is TGCAGCGTCGACAGGGGAAAACTGTTTTTT. Translating gives CSVDRGKLFF.

The rearrangement uses TRBV19 and TRBJ2-6; no clear D. CDR1 and CDR2 (germline): LNHDA, SQIVND (reference sequence). The CDR3 has 19 residues. Trimming took off 0 bases at V and 0 bases at J, with 15 bases between the two ends. CDR3 protein: CASSIDRNSGLSGANVLTF. The CDR3 DNA reads TGTGCCAGTAGTATAGATCGAAATTCAGGCCTCTCTGGGGCCAACGTCCTGACTTTC.

This chain connects TRBV5-1 to TRBJ1-4, with D possibly being TRBD1 (5 bases). Germline CDR1 reads SGHRS; CDR2 reads YFSETQ. V lost 3 bases and J lost 0, with 12 bases in between. The CDR3 totals 16 residues. CDR3 region: CASSSGWGSTNEKLFF. CDR3 DNA: TGCGCCAGCAGCTCGGGCTGGGGCTCAACTAATGAAAAACTGTTTTTT.

The chain has TRBV30 and TRBJ1-2; possibly TRBD1 for D (6 bases). The V end lost 7 bases, the J end lost 2 bases, and 11 bases lay between the germline ends. The CDR3 consists of 12 residues. Germline CDR1 reads GTSNPN; CDR2 reads SVGIG (reference sequence). The CDR3 is CAFIDRNYGYTF. CDR3 nucleotide sequence: TGTGCCTTTATTGACAGGAACTATGGCTACACCTTC.

This clone was recorded at least ten times. The V call is TRBV7-9, the J call TRBJ1-4, with no clear D. V was pared by 8 bases and J by 0 bases, with 4 bases between. This CDR3 has 12 residues. Germline V gene lookup returns CDR1 SEHNR and CDR2 FQNEAQ (reference sequence). The CDR3 is CASGATNEKLFF. CDR3 coding DNA: TGTGCCAGCGGAGCAACTAATGAAAAACTGTTTTTT.

The V gene is TRBV25-1, the J gene TRBJ1-6; D may be TRBD1 (6 bases). Germline CDR1 MGHDK, CDR2 SYGVNS. This CDR3 is built from 15 residues. The V end lost 8 bases, the J end lost 8 bases, and 19 bases lay between the germline ends. DNA of the CDR3: TGTGCCAGCGTCGGGACAAGAGTCCCCGATTCACCCCTCCACTTT. Protein sequence: CASVGTRVPDSPLHF.

This clone was seen just once. V is TRBV5-1 and J is TRBJ2-5; D remains ambiguous. This CDR3 region has 11 residues. Germline values: CDR1 SGHRS, CDR2 YFSETQ. Trimming removed 4 bases at V and 2 bases at J, with 3 bases between. In DNA, the CDR3 is TGCGCCAGCAGCCTACAAGAGACCCAGTACTTC. Translated: CASSLQETQYF.

This clone was seen a single time. The rearrangement uses TRBV5-1 and TRBJ2-7, with TRBD1 identical over 9 bases. Germline CDR1 is SGHRS and CDR2 is YFSETQ. Trimming at V came to 2 bases and at J to 5 bases, leaving 8 bases not matched to a gene. CDR3 length: 15 residues. In DNA, the CDR3 is TGCGCCAGCAGCTTAACGGGACAGGGAGGGAACGAGCAGTACTTC. Residues: CASSLTGQGGNEQYF.

This sequence joins TRBV5-6 and TRBJ2-4; 7 bases agree with TRBD2. J gave up 9 bases and V 3 bases, and 6 bases lay outside the gene matches. CDR1 is SGHDT and CDR2 is YYEEEE in the germline V gene. The CDR3 is 13 amino acids. The chain's CDR3 is CASSWGGEAIQYF. The CDR3 DNA reads as TGTGCCAGCAGCTGGGGGGGAGAGGCCATTCAGTACTTC.

The V and J genes are TRBV6-6 and TRBJ1-2; a weak D match, TRBD1 (5 bases). The CDR3 has 13 residues. V gave up 5 bases and J gave up 4 bases, with 11 bases separating them. Germline loops: CDR1 MNHNY, CDR2 SVGAGI (reference sequence). This CDR3 is CASSPPGGYGYTF. CDR3 nucleotide sequence: TGTGCCAGCAGTCCCCCGGGGGGCTATGGCTACACCTTC.

The chain has TRBV5-5 and TRBJ2-2; 7 positions agree with TRBD1. The germline CDR1 and CDR2 sequences are SGHKS and YYEKEE (reference sequence). The CDR3 runs 14 residues. Germline trimming cut 3 bases from V and 5 bases from J; bases unmatched to any gene: 4. The CDR3 spells CASSWTTGTGELFF. In nucleotides, the CDR3 is TGTGCCAGCAGCTGGACGACAGGGACCGGGGAGCTGTTTTTT. Complete variable domain (other parts from reference TRBV5-5 and TRBJ2-2): DAGVTQSPTHLIKTRGQQVTLRCSPISGHKSVSWYQQVLGQGPQFIFQYYEKEERGRGNFPDRFSARQFPNYSSELNVNALLLGDSALYLCASSWTTGTGELFFGEGSRLTVL.

This chain joins TRBV6-5 and TRBJ1-2, with 8 bases aligning to TRBD1. V lost 4 bases and J lost 0; bases outside the gene matches: 7. In germline, CDR1 is MNHEY, CDR2 SVGAGI. The CDR3 sequence is 16 residues long. For the CDR3, the DNA is TGTGCCAGCAGTTTATCAGGGGGCCGATCTAACTATGGCTACACCTTC. As protein: CASSLSGGRSNYGYTF.

V is TRBV24-1 and J is TRBJ1-4; 10 nucleotides align to TRBD1. CDR1 and CDR2 (germline): KGHDR, SFDVKD. V trimming: 3 bases; J trimming: 5 bases; junction bases outside the gene matches: 5. The CDR3 consists of 16 residues. The CDR3 spells CATSDPTGGRNEKLFF. The CDR3 coding sequence is TGTGCCACCAGTGATCCGACAGGGGGCCGGAATGAAAAACTGTTTTTT.